This T cell receptor beta chain is from a study of blood T cell repertoires in COVID-19. CDR1 and CDR2 from the germline V gene are MNHEY and SVGAGI. This CDR3 is 15 amino acids long. Trimming took off 4 bases at V and 6 bases at J, with 16 bases between the two ends. This clone appeared once. Using immunoSEQ multiplex PCR, the repertoire was profiled, and TCRdb retains in-frame clones only, with some absent. The data contain just over 60,000 clones, roughly 84% of them singletons. Sequenced material: peripheral blood. The sequence derives from a woman at least 80 years old with active or convalescent COVID-19. The chain is built from TRBV6-5 and TRBJ1-5, with unresolved D. The CDR3 DNA is TGTGCCAGCAGTTTAACCTCCGAGGGTTTTCAGCCCCAGCATTTT. It specifies CASSLTSEGFQPQHF.